Below, 5 T cell receptor beta chains from the same sample are listed, as sequenced in a study of T cells after yellow fever vaccination. Using its own MiXCR run on the 5' RACE reads, TCRdb lists one record per CDR3 protein. The repertoire consists of fewer than 450,000 distinct CDR3 sequences, with 3% to 4.5% occurring once and the leading ten covering about 24%. The sample here was PBMCs, taken 5 days after the yellow fever booster vaccination. These receptors came from a man younger than 35 who received the YFV17D yellow fever vaccine.

This clonotype was seen repeatedly, ten times or more. V and J are TRBV7-9 and TRBJ2-1; 8 nucleotides agree with TRBD2. J gave up 2 bases and V 9 bases, and 3 bases lay outside the gene matches. Germline V gives CDR1 SEHNR, CDR2 FQNEAQ (reference sequence). This CDR3 is built from 13 residues. CDR3 DNA: TGTGCCAGTAGCGGGGAGCCCTACAATGAGCAGTTCTTC. Its translation is CASSGEPYNEQFF.

Many counts were recorded for this clonotype. The chain uses TRBV9 and TRBJ1-6, with 10 bases that match TRBD1. The CDR3 spans 15 residues. Per the germline V gene, CDR1 is SGDLS and CDR2 is YYNGEE. Trimming removed 0 bases from V and 6 bases from J; junction bases left unmatched: 0. The CDR3 here is CASSVGDRGNSPLHF. CDR3 in DNA: TGTGCCAGCAGCGTAGGGGACAGGGGTAATTCACCCCTCCACTTT.

The chain is built from TRBV20-1 and TRBJ2-1; D remains unclear. Germline V CDR1 and CDR2: DFQATT, SNEGSKA (reference sequence). V lost 8 bases to trimming and J lost 6 bases, with 14 bases between them. The CDR3 totals 12 residues. CDR3: CSPYTRSNEQFF. CDR3 nucleotide sequence: TGCAGTCCTTACACTCGGTCCAATGAGCAGTTCTTC.

V usage is TRBV7-9 and J usage is TRBJ1-1; D is unresolved. Germline V gene sequence: CDR1 SEHNR, CDR2 FQNEAQ (reference sequence). V lost 2 bases and J lost 2, with 9 bases in between. This CDR3 is built from 14 residues. The CDR3, as DNA: TGTGCCAGCAGCTTAACACAGATAAACACTGAAGCTTTCTTT. This sequence encodes CASSLTQINTEAFF.

In this sample, this clonotype turned up many times. The rearrangement uses TRBV5-1 and TRBJ1-1; D uncertain. Trimming removed 3 bases at V and 1 base at J, with 10 bases between. CDR3 length: 14 amino acids. The V gene's germline CDR1 is SGHRS and CDR2 YFSETQ. CDR3 residues: CASSSSTGNTEAFF. The DNA of the CDR3 is TGCGCCAGCAGCTCTTCTACGGGGAACACTGAAGCTTTCTTT.